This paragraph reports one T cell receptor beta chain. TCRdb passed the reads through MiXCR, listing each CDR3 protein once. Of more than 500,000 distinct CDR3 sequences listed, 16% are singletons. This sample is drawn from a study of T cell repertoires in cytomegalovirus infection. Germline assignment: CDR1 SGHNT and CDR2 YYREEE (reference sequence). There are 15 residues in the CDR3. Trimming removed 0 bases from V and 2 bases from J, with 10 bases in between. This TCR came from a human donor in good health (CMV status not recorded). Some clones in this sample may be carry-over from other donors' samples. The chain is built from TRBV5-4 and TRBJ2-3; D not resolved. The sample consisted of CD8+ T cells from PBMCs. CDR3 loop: CASSLEFTITDTQYF. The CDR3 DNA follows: TGTGCCAGCAGCTTGGAATTTACTATCACAGATACGCAGTATTTT.